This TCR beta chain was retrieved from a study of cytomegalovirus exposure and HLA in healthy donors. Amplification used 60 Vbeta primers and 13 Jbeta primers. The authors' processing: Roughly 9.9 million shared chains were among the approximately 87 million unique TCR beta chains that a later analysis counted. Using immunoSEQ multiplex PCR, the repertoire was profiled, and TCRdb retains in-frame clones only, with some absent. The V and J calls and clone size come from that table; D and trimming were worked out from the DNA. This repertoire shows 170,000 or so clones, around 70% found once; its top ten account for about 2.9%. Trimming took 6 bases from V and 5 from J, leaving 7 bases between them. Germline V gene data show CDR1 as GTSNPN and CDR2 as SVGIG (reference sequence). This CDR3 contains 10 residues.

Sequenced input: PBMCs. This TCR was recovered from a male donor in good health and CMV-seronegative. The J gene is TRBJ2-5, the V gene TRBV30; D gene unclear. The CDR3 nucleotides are TGTGCCTGTCTTCAGGAGACCCAGTACTTC. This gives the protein CACLQETQYF.